The 18 T cell receptor beta chains in this list originate from one sample, sequenced in a study of blood T cell dynamics during melanoma immunotherapy. Time point given: pre-treatment baseline. Method: immunoSEQ multiplex PCR; TCRdb's copy keeps in-frame clones and lacks some. The repertoire holds fewer than 16,000 clones, more than 75% seen once, with approximately 4.3% in the top ten. The sequenced sample was blood, obtained from a patient treated with checkpoint blockade. The receptor source for this set is a human donor with melanoma.

This clone is a singleton in its sample. The V gene is TRBV5-8, the J gene TRBJ1-5; possibly TRBD1 for D (5 bases). Germline V gene data show CDR1 as SGHTS and CDR2 as YDEGEE. The V end was cut by 4 bases, the J end by 4 bases, with 18 bases between. CDR3 length: 16 residues. The CDR3 region is CASSRITGLLNQPQHF. The DNA of the CDR3 is TGTGCCAGCAGCAGAATTACAGGCCTTTTAAATCAGCCCCAGCATTTT.

The V call is TRBV6-5, the J call TRBJ1-1, with a tentative D call TRBD1 (5 bases). CDR3 length: 15 residues. Trimming took 0 bases from V and 8 from J, leaving 16 bases between them. Germline CDR1 reads MNHEY; CDR2 reads SVGAGI. The chain's CDR3 is CASSYSGTAHAEAFF. CDR3 bases: TGTGCCAGCAGTTACTCGGGGACGGCTCACGCAGAAGCTTTCTTT.

The CDR3 DNA follows: TGCGCCAGCAGCTGGGGGGAGGGACCATACACAGATACGCAGTATTTT. Protein sequence: CASSWGEGPYTDTQYF. V gene TRBV5-1 combines with J gene TRBJ2-3; 7 positions agree with TRBD2. Germline V lookup: CDR1 SGHRS, CDR2 YFSETQ. Trimming at V came to 3 bases and at J to 2 bases, leaving 9 bases not matched to a gene. The CDR3 runs 16 residues.

This clone was detected once. The gene calls are TRBV7-9 and TRBJ2-2; TRBD2 matches at 13 bases. CDR3 length equals 17 residues. With V trimmed by 4 bases and J by 3 bases, 5 bases remained unmatched. CDR1 SEHNR and CDR2 FQNEAQ come from the germline V gene (reference sequence). The DNA for the CDR3 is TGTGCCAGCAGCTCGACTAGCGGGGGGCCTTACACCGGGGAGCTGTTTTTT. Its protein product is CASSSTSGGPYTGELFF.

The chain couples TRBV6-6 to TRBJ2-1, with TRBD2 matching 12 bases. The germline V gene encodes CDR1 MNHNY and CDR2 SVGAGI (reference sequence). V shed 2 bases, J shed 9 bases, and the junction held 8 bases outside the gene matches. The CDR3 sequence is 16 residues long. CDR3 protein: CASSYRDASGGAEQFF. The CDR3 DNA reads as TGTGCCAGCAGTTACCGCGACGCTAGCGGGGGGGCTGAGCAGTTCTTC.

The rearrangement links TRBV7-3 to TRBJ2-3; a possible D gene is TRBD2 (5 bases). Germline-derived CDR1 and CDR2 are SGHTA and FQGTGA. This CDR3 comprises 14 residues. The V gene lost 8 bases and the J gene lost 1 base, with 13 bases spanning the gap. The CDR3 is CASGLTGGTDTQYF. The CDR3 coding sequence is TGTGCCAGCGGACTGACTGGAGGCACAGATACGCAGTATTTT.

In regard to this clone: An end of the junction differs from the germline gene, which may be a read error. DNA for the CDR3: TGTGCCAGCAGTTACTCGAGGGGATCCGGGGAGACCCAGCACTTC. Translated: CASSYSRGSGETQHF. This chain links TRBV6-6 with TRBJ2-5, with D perhaps being TRBD1 or TRBD2 (5 bases each). Per germline, CDR1 MNHNY and CDR2 SVGAGI (reference sequence). This CDR3 is built from 15 residues.

The chain combines TRBV5-5 with TRBJ2-7; D may correspond to TRBD1 or TRBD2 (6 bases each). There are 16 residues in the CDR3. Trimming removed 4 bases at V and 0 bases at J, with 17 bases between. CDR1 and CDR2 (germline): SGHKS, YYEKEE (reference sequence). The CDR3 DNA reads as TGTGCCAGCAGCCGGGGGCCGGGACAAAACTCCTACGAGCAGTACTTC. Translating gives CASSRGPGQNSYEQYF.

The gene calls are TRBV6-1 and TRBJ2-6; D might be TRBD1 (6 bases). This CDR3 comprises 15 residues. Looked up from germline, CDR1 is MNHNS and CDR2 is SASEGT. Trimming stripped 5 bases from V and 0 bases from J, with 8 bases between. CDR3 loop: CASSWGRSGANVLTF. CDR3 coding DNA: TGTGCCAGCAGTTGGGGGCGCTCTGGGGCCAACGTCCTGACTTTC.

The chain is built from TRBV30 and TRBJ2-5; TRBD2 is a possible D gene (5 bases). Germline values: CDR1 GTSNPN, CDR2 SVGIG (reference sequence). The length of the CDR3 is 17 residues. Trimming stripped 1 base from V and 5 bases from J, with 23 bases between. CDR3 coding DNA: TGTGCCTGGAGTGATGGGATGGATCGGGGAAGGGAGGAGACCCAGTACTTC. Its protein is CAWSDGMDRGREETQYF.

The chain has TRBV15 and TRBJ1-5; D is uncertain. The CDR3 loop spans 18 amino acids. Looked up from germline, CDR1 is LNHNV and CDR2 is YYDKDF (reference sequence). Between the trimmed V and J ends, which lost 3 bases and 2 bases, there was a span of 20 bases. The CDR3 sequence: CATSSHETGVFGNQPQHF. In nucleotides, the CDR3 is TGTGCCACCAGCAGCCACGAGACCGGGGTTTTTGGCAATCAGCCCCAGCATTTT.

The V and J genes are TRBV9 and TRBJ2-7, with D uncertain. This CDR3 has 13 amino acids. Germline CDR1 SGDLS, CDR2 YYNGEE. V was shortened by 0 bases and J by 6 bases, with 10 bases between the two germline ends. The CDR3 protein is CASSVGWVSEQYF. CDR3 in DNA: TGTGCCAGCAGCGTAGGGTGGGTTTCCGAGCAGTACTTC.

J is TRBJ1-6 and V is TRBV14; D perhaps matches TRBD1 (6 bases). The CDR3 covers 19 residues. Trimming took 4 bases from V and 3 from J, leaving 22 bases between them. CDR1 is SGHDN, CDR2 FVKESK, per germline. CDR3 sequence reads: CASSPLTPQTGVYNSPLHF. CDR3 nucleotide sequence: TGTGCCAGCAGCCCCCTAACACCTCAGACAGGCGTCTATAATTCACCCCTCCACTTT.

V gene TRBV20-1 combines with J gene TRBJ2-1, with D unresolved. Germline lookup yields CDR1 DFQATT and CDR2 SNEGSKA (reference sequence). Deletions cut 5 bases from V and 7 bases from J, with 6 bases between. The CDR3 covers 10 residues. This CDR3 reads CSALRNEQFF. CDR3 nucleotides: TGCAGTGCTCTTAGGAATGAGCAGTTCTTC.

The rearrangement links TRBV5-1 to TRBJ2-1; TRBD1 matches 12 bases. V lost 4 bases to trimming and J lost 2 bases; unmatched junction nucleotides: 4. The germline V gene has CDR1 SGHRS and CDR2 YFSETQ. This CDR3 contains 16 residues. The CDR3: CASSVGQGAPYNEQFF. In nucleotides, the CDR3 is TGCGCCAGCAGCGTGGGACAGGGGGCCCCCTACAATGAGCAGTTCTTC.

The chain uses TRBV16 and TRBJ2-7; D might be TRBD1 (5 bases). CDR3 length equals 14 residues. Germline V gene data show CDR1 as KGHSY and CDR2 as FQNENV. Deletions cut 1 base from V and 2 bases from J, with 9 bases between. The CDR3 nucleotides read TGTGCCAGCAGCCAATGGCAGGGTGCCTACGAGCAGTACTTC. Protein: CASSQWQGAYEQYF.

J is TRBJ1-5 and V is TRBV4-2; D ambiguous. Germline CDR1 reads LGHNA; CDR2 reads YNFKEQ. V gave up 0 bases and J gave up 6 bases, with 15 bases separating them. CDR3 length: 16 residues. CDR3 DNA sequence: TGTGCCAGCAGCCAAGATCTGGTCGGTGGAGCTCAGCCCCAGCATTTT. Encoded protein: CASSQDLVGGAQPQHF.

This clone was observed a single time. The genes are TRBV6-5 and TRBJ2-5; the D gene is possibly TRBD2 (6 bases). This CDR3 comprises 13 residues. Germline CDR1 MNHEY, CDR2 SVGAGI. Trimming cost V 4 bases and J 4 bases, with 10 bases left between them. CDR3 DNA sequence: TGTGCCAGCAGTTTTCGGGGGAGAGAGACCCAGTACTTC. Translated: CASSFRGRETQYF.